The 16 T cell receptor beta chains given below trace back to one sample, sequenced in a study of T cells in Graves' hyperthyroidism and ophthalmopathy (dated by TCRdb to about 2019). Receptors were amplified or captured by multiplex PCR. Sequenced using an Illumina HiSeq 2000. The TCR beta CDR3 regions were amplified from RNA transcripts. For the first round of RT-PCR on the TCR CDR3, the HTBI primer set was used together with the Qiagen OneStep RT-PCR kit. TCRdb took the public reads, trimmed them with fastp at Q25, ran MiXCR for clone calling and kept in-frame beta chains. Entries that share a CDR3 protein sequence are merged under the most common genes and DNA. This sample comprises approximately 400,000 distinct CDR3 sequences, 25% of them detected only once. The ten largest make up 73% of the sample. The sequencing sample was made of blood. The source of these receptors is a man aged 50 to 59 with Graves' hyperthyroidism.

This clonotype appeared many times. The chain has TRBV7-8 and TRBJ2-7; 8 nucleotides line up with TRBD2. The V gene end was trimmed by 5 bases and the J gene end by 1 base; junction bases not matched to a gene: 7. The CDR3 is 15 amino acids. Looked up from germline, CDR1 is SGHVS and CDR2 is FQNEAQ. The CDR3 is CASSVRLALSYEQYF. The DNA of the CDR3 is TGTGCCAGCAGCGTTAGACTAGCGCTGTCCTACGAGCAGTACTTC.

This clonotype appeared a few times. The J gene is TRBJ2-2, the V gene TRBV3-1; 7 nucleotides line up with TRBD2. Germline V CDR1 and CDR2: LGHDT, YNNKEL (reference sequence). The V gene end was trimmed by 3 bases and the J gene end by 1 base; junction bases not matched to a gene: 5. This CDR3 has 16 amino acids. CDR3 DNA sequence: TGTGCCAGCAGCCAGCCCGGGAGGATGAACACCGGGGAGCTGTTTTTT. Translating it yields CASSQPGRMNTGELFF.

CDR3 in amino acids: CASRQDRGIITEAFF. In nucleotides, the CDR3 is TGTGCCAGCAGGCAAGACAGGGGAATTATCACTGAAGCTTTCTTT. The V and J genes are TRBV11-2 and TRBJ1-1, with 8 bases that match TRBD1. V lost 6 bases to trimming and J lost 4 bases; unmatched junction nucleotides: 10. The CDR3 sequence is 15 residues long. Germline V lookup: CDR1 SGHAT, CDR2 FQNNGV.

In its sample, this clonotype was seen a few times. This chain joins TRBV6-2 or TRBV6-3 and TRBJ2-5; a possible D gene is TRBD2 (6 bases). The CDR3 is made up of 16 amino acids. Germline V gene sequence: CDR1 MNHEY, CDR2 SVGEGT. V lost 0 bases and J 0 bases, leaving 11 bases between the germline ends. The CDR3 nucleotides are TGTGCCAGCAGTTACTCGACCGGGAGAAACCAAGAGACCCAGTACTTC. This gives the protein CASSYSTGRNQETQYF.

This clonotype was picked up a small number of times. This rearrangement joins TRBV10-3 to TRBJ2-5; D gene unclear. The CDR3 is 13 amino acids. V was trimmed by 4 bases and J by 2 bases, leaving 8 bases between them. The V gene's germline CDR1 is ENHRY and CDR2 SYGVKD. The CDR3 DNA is TGTGCCATCAGTGCGGGTAAACAAGAGACCCAGTACTTC. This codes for CAISAGKQETQYF.

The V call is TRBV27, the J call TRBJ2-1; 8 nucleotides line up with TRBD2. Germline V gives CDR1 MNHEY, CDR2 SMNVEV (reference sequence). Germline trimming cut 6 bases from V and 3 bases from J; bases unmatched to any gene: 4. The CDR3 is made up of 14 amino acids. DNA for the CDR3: TGTGCCAGCAGGAGGGCGGGAGGCTACAATGAGCAGTTCTTC. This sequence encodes CASRRAGGYNEQFF.

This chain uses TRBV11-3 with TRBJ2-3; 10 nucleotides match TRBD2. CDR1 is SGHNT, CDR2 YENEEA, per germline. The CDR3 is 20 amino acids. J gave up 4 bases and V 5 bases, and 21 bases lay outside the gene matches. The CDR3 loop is CASSSFRLTSGPSTADTQYF. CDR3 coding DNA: TGTGCCAGCAGCAGCTTTCGGTTGACTAGCGGGCCCTCAACAGCAGATACGCAGTATTTT.

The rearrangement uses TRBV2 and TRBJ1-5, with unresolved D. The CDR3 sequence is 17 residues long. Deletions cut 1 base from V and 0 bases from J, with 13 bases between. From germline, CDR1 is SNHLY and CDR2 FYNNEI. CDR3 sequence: CASSEDGSLYSNQPQHF. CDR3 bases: TGTGCCAGCAGTGAAGATGGCAGCCTATATAGCAATCAGCCCCAGCATTTT.

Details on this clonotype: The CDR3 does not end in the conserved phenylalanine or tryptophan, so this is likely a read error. CDR3 nucleotides: TGCAGTGCTAGAGACCCCCTACTAGCGGGAGCTTACAATGAGCAGTTCGTC. Its translation is CSARDPLLAGAYNEQFV. The rearrangement links TRBV20-1 to TRBJ2-1, with 11 bases matching TRBD2. Germline V gene lookup returns CDR1 DFQATT and CDR2 SNEGSKA (reference sequence). The CDR3 has 17 residues. V dropped 0 bases and J dropped 4; count of bases not matched to a gene: 8.

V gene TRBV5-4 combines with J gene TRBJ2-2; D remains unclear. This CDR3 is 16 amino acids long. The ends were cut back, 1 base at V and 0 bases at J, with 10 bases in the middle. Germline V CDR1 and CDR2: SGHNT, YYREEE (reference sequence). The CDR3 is CASSLLLHANTGELFF. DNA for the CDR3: TGTGCCAGCAGCTTGCTCCTCCATGCGAACACCGGGGAGCTGTTTTTT. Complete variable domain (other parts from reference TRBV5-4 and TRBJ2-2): ETGVTQSPTHLIKTRGQQVTLRCSSQSGHNTVSWYQQALGQGPQFIFQYYREEENGRGNFPPRFSGLQFPNYSSELNVNALELDDSALYLCASSLLLHANTGELFFGEGSRLTVL.

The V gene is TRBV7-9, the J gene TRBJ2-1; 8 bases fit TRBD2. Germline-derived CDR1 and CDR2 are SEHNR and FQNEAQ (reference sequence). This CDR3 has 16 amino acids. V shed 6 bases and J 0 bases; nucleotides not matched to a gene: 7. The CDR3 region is CASRARGGNSYNEQFF. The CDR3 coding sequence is TGTGCCAGCAGGGCTCGGGGGGGAAACTCCTACAATGAGCAGTTCTTC.

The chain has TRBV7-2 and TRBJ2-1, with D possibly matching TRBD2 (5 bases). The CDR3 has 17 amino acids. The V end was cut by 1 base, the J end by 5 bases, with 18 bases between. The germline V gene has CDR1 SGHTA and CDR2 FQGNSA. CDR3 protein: CASSLVLRLRENNEQFF. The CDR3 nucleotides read TGTGCCAGCAGCTTAGTCTTGAGACTACGGGAAAACAATGAGCAGTTCTTC.

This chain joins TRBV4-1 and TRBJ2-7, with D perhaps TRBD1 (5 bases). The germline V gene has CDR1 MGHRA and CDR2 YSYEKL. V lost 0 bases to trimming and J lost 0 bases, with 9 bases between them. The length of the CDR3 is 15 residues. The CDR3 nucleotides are TGCGCCAGCAGCCAAGAGCACAGGAGCTCCTACGAGCAGTACTTC. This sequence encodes CASSQEHRSSYEQYF.

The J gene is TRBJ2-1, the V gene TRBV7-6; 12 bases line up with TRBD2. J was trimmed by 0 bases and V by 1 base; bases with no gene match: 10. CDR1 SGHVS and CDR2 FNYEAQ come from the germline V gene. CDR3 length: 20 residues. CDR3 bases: TGTGCCAGCAGCTTAGTTTTGCCCGGACTAGCGGGGAGCTCCTACAATGAGCAGTTCTTC. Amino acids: CASSLVLPGLAGSSYNEQFF.

In nucleotides, the CDR3 is TGTGCCAGCAGTGAAGCTTCGAGGGATCGGCGGGAGCTGTTTTTT. Translating gives CASSEASRDRRELFF. The chain links TRBV2 to TRBJ2-2; tentatively, D is TRBD2 (5 bases). The V gene lost 0 bases and the J gene lost 9 bases, with 14 bases spanning the gap. Germline-derived CDR1 and CDR2 are SNHLY and FYNNEI. The CDR3 contains 15 residues. Full variable domain (remainder filled in from reference TRBV2 and TRBJ2-2): EPEVTQTPSHQVTQMGQEVILRCVPISNHLYFYWYRQILGQKVEFLVSFYNNEISEKSEIFDDQFSVERPDGSNFTLKIRSTKLEDSAMYFCASSEASRDRRELFFGEGSRLTVL.

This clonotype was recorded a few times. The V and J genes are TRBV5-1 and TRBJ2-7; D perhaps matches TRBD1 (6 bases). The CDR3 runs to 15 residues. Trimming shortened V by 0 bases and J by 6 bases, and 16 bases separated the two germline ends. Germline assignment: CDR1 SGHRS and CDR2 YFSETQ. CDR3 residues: CASSLGTVYIGEQYF. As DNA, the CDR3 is TGCGCCAGCAGCTTGGGGACAGTTTATATTGGCGAGCAGTACTTC.